These T cell receptor beta chains were read from a single sample in a study of cytomegalovirus exposure and HLA in healthy donors. The table came from immunoSEQ multiplex PCR; TCRdb's copy has only in-frame clones and leaves some out. The table shows about 150,000 clones, with 55% to 70% occurring only once. The sample was PBMCs. The receptors shown here come from an older woman in good health and CMV-seropositive. Each CDR3 is given with its conserved first and last residue. The D gene is left open where the match is weak. Not all rows give a size; the values are once, few, many and, for expanded clones, a class.

>TRBD1|-|TRBJ1-4|TRBV30
CAWAGGATNEKLFF
TGTGCCTGGGCAGGGGGTGCAACTAATGAAAAACTGTTTTTT
>TRBD1|-|TRBJ1-1|TRBV6-5
CASSYSTGGTEAFF
TGTGCCAGCAGTTACTCGACAGGGGGAACTGAAGCTTTCTTT
>TRBD1|-|TRBJ2-3|TRBV5-1
CASSRGTVADTQYF
TGCGCCAGCAGCCGAGGGACAGTAGCAGATACGCAGTATTTT
>TRBD2|-|TRBJ2-5|TRBV30
CAWRLAGRETQYF
TGTGCCTGGAGGCTAGCGGGAAGAGAGACCCAGTACTTC
>TRBD2|-|TRBJ2-3|TRBV5-1
CASSLGLAPGSTDTQYF
TGCGCCAGCAGCCTAGGACTAGCCCCCGGAAGCACAGATACGCAGTATTTT
>-|-|TRBJ2-7|TRBV6-5
CASSLRGRLAYGQYF
TGTGCCAGCAGTCTAAGGGGCAGGCTCGCTTACGGGCAGTACTTC
>-|-|TRBJ2-1|TRBV2
CASNRLVSGNEQFF
TGTGCCAGCAATCGACTAGTCAGCGGCAATGAGCAGTTCTTC
>-|-|TRBJ1-1|TRBV5-5
CASSLGSGRYQAFF
TGTGCCAGCAGCTTGGGGTCAGGGCGGTACCAAGCTTTCTTT
>TRBD1|-|TRBJ1-1|TRBV5-1
CASSSGDRSSMGRTEAFF
TGCGCCAGCAGCTCCGGGGACAGATCTTCCATGGGGCGAACTGAAGCTTTCTTT
>-|-|TRBJ2-1|TRBV27
CASSSEGYSYNEQFF
TGTGCCAGCAGTTCCGAGGGCTACTCCTACAATGAGCAGTTCTTC
>TRBD2|-|TRBJ2-7|TRBV4-2
CASSHGTSGMGLGEQYF
TGTGCCAGCAGCCATGGGACTAGCGGGATGGGCCTCGGCGAGCAGTACTTC
>TRBD1|few|TRBJ2-7|TRBV7-9
CASSARQGISYEQYF
TGTGCCAGCAGCGCCCGACAGGGGATCTCCTACGAGCAGTACTTC
>-|-|TRBJ1-2|TRBV28
CASTTGSEGYTF
TGTGCCAGCACGACAGGCTCGGAGGGCTACACCTTC
>TRBD1|-|TRBJ2-7|TRBV28
CASSTSRTGVAEQYF
TGTGCCAGCAGTACCTCCAGGACAGGGGTTGCCGAGCAGTACTTC
>-|-|TRBJ1-4|TRBV5-4
CASSLDQTRNEKLFF
TGTGCCAGCAGCTTGGACCAAACCAGGAATGAAAAACTGTTTTTT
>TRBD1|-|TRBJ2-5|TRBV5-1
CASSVDRGRETQYF
TGCGCCAGCAGCGTGGACAGGGGGCGGGAGACCCAGTACTTC
>TRBD1|-|TRBJ1-2|TRBV18
CASSSDRGRGYGYTF
TGTGCCAGCTCATCGGACAGGGGACGGGGATATGGCTACACCTTC
>TRBD1|-|TRBJ1-2|TRBV7-3
CASSPGQGRGYTF
TGTGCCAGCAGCCCGGGACAGGGCAGAGGCTACACCTTC
>-|-|TRBJ2-6|TRBV28
CASRGGQLISGANVLTF
TGTGCCAGCAGGGGGGGACAGCTAATCTCTGGGGCCAACGTCCTGACTTTC
>TRBD2|few|TRBJ2-1|TRBV6-6
CASRSGTSGRRNEQFF
TGTGCCAGCAGGTCCGGGACTAGCGGGAGAAGAAATGAGCAGTTCTTC
>TRBD1|-|TRBJ2-4|TRBV11-1
CASSSAGGAKNIQYF
TGTGCCAGCAGCTCGGCAGGGGGAGCCAAAAACATTCAGTACTTC
>TRBD1|-|TRBJ2-5|TRBV5-4
CASSILPGQGEETQYF
TGTGCCAGCAGCATACTTCCGGGACAGGGGGAAGAGACCCAGTACTTC
>-|-|TRBJ1-5|TRBV6-6
CASNEARNQPQHF
TGTGCCAGCAACGAAGCGCGCAATCAGCCCCAGCATTTT
>-|-|TRBJ1-2|TRBV5-5
CASTRGAGYTF
TGTGCCAGCACCCGGGGGGCCGGCTACACCTTC
>TRBD1|-|TRBJ2-2|TRBV7-8
CASSRTGSGELFF
TGTGCCAGCAGCCGGACAGGGTCCGGGGAGCTGTTTTTT
>TRBD2|-|TRBJ2-1|TRBV28
CASSFSGLGQNEQFF
TGTGCCAGCAGTTTCTCGGGACTAGGGCAAAATGAGCAGTTCTTC
>TRBD1|-|TRBJ1-2|TRBV6-6
CASIQGTGPNYGYTF
TGTGCCAGCATCCAAGGGACAGGGCCTAACTATGGCTACACCTTC
>TRBD1|-|TRBJ2-7|TRBV4-2
CASSQGTGTYEQYF
TGTGCCAGCAGCCAGGGGACAGGGACCTACGAGCAGTACTTC
>TRBD2|once|TRBJ2-7|TRBV4-3
CASSQETSGRTEQYF
TGCGCCAGCAGCCAAGAGACTAGCGGGAGAACCGAGCAGTACTTC
>-|-|TRBJ2-3|TRBV2
CASSSGTAITDTQYF
TGTGCCAGCAGTTCCGGGACTGCTATCACAGATACGCAGTATTTT
>-|once|TRBJ2-1|TRBV14
CASSQAGRGEQFF
TGTGCCAGCAGCCAAGCGGGCCGGGGGGAGCAGTTCTTC
>-|few|TRBJ1-3|TRBV9
CASSLDTLSGNTIYF
TGTGCCAGCAGCCTCGACACGCTCTCTGGAAACACCATATATTTT
>TRBD1|-|TRBJ1-2|TRBV19
CASSMDPRGRYTF
TGTGCCAGTAGTATGGATCCCAGGGGGAGGTACACCTTC
>TRBD1|-|TRBJ2-5|TRBV7-3
CASSSSGGETQYF
TGTGCCAGCAGCTCGTCAGGGGGCGAGACCCAGTACTTC
>-|few|TRBJ2-6|TRBV11-1
CASSPDSSGANVLTF
TGTGCCAGCAGTCCGGACAGCTCTGGGGCCAACGTCCTGACTTTC
>-|-|TRBJ2-7|TRBV7-6
CASSLGGPGLYEQYF
TGTGCCAGCAGCTTAGGAGGTCCTGGACTCTACGAGCAGTACTTC
>TRBD1|-|TRBJ2-5|TRBV5-8
CASSLGDSSQETQYF
TGTGCCAGCAGCTTGGGGGACAGCTCCCAAGAGACCCAGTACTTC
>-|once|TRBJ1-2|TRBV19
CASSPGRGSYTF
TGTGCCAGTAGTCCCGGGAGGGGGAGCTACACCTTC
>-|once|TRBJ1-2|TRBV14
CASSPLQAYGYTF
TGTGCCAGCAGCCCGTTACAGGCATATGGCTACACCTTC
>TRBD1|few|TRBJ1-4|TRBV6-5
CASSSTGNEKLFF
TGTGCCAGCAGTTCGACAGGGAATGAAAAACTGTTTTTT
>-|once|TRBJ1-2|TRBV28
CASSPGLAGYGYTF
TGTGCCAGCAGCCCCGGACTGGCGGGGTATGGCTACACCTTC
>-|few|TRBJ2-5|TRBV19
CAVRQAGLETQYF
TGTGCCGTAAGACAGGCGGGCTTGGAGACCCAGTACTTC